This TCR beta chain was captured by sequencing in a study of neurological immune-mediated disorders. Study-level points and caveats: None of the CDR3 amino acid sequences of expanded clones were shared across subjects, and this suggested private repertoires in all groups. In HTLV-1-associated myelopathy, TCR clonal expansion was greatest, whereas multiple sclerosis had the least, falling below healthy controls.

The CDR3 length is 12 residues. The V gene lost 0 bases and the J gene lost 11 bases, with 12 bases spanning the gap. CDR1 and CDR2 from the germline V gene are DFQATT and SNEGSKA (reference sequence). The making of cDNA relied on 5'RACE with 10-nucleotide random UMIs. TCRdb itself ran the 5' RACE reads through MiXCR, one entry per CDR3 protein. Of 50,000 or so distinct CDR3 sequences detected, around 12% appear once; the ten largest clones hold less than 5.5%. Time point denoted: longitudinal time-point 2. The unsorted libraries had their origin in 2 million PBMCs stored at -80 C. At least ten counts were recorded for this clonotype. Antigen: not known.

Sample: PBMCs. The clonotype comes from a male donor with HTLV-1-associated myelopathy (HAM/TSP). V gene TRBV20-1 combines with J gene TRBJ2-3, with D uncertain. The CDR3 loop reads CSARDRKVGQYF. CDR3 sequence (DNA): TGCAGTGCTAGAGATCGGAAGGTTGGGCAGTATTTT.